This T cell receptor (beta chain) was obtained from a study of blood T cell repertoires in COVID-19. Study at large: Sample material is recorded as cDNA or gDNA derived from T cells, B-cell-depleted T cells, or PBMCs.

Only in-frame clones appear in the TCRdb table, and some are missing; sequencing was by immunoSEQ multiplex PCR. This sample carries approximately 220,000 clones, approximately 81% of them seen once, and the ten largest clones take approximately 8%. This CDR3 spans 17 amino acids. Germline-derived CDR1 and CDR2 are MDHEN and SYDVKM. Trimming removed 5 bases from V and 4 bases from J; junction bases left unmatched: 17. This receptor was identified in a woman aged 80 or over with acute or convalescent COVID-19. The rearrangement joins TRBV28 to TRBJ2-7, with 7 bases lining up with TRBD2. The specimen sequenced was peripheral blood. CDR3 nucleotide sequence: TGTGCCAGCAGTCATTCCCCTAGCGGACGCTTTAGGTACGAGCAGTACTTC. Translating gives CASSHSPSGRFRYEQYF.